This T cell receptor beta chain was sequenced during a study of regulatory and conventional T cells in RAG deficiency. Some clones are missing from TCRdb's copy, which holds only in-frame ones; the method was immunoSEQ multiplex PCR. Among roughly 29,000 clones, around nine tenths were seen once, and the ten largest hold roughly 0.82%. Regulatory T cells were sorted from blood as CD4+ CD25-high CD127-low cells. The V end was cut by 0 bases, the J end by 7 bases, with 11 bases between. Germline-derived CDR1 and CDR2 are SGHNT and YYREEE (reference sequence). The CDR3 totals 14 residues. These same data were also listed under a study on regulatory T cells. That paper notes: Amplification used 52 TRBV primers and 13 TRBJ primers. Regulatory T cells showed the strongest V-J pair restriction and V/J gene skewing among patient repertoires.

The clonotype was recovered from a human donor in good health. The specimen was Tregs sorted from blood. The rearrangement joins TRBV5-4 to TRBJ1-5; D perhaps matches TRBD1 (5 bases). This CDR3 reads CASSLGGDGQPQHF. In DNA form, the CDR3 reads TGTGCCAGCAGCTTGGGAGGGGACGGGCAGCCCCAGCATTTT. Full variable domain (rest looked up from reference TRBV5-4 and TRBJ1-5): ETGVTQSPTHLIKTRGQQVTLRCSSQSGHNTVSWYQQALGQGPQFIFQYYREEENGRGNFPPRFSGLQFPNYSSELNVNALELDDSALYLCASSLGGDGQPQHFGDGTRLSIL.